These 4 T cell receptor beta chains came from one sample sequenced in a study of cytomegalovirus exposure and HLA in healthy donors. The PCR had 60 Vbeta and 13 Jbeta primers. Method: immunoSEQ multiplex PCR; TCRdb's copy keeps in-frame clones and lacks some. The table has around 160,000 clones, approximately 83% seen once. Sequenced: PBMCs. The receptors here all came from a man younger than 30 in good health and CMV-seropositive.

CDR3: CAWSLGQGALYNEQFF. The DNA for the CDR3 is TGTGCCTGGAGTCTGGGTCAGGGGGCTCTCTACAATGAGCAGTTCTTC. The chain carries TRBV30 and TRBJ2-1; 8 nucleotides line up with TRBD1. Germline values: CDR1 GTSNPN, CDR2 SVGIG (reference sequence). This CDR3 contains 16 residues. J lost 3 bases, V lost 2 bases, and 9 bases had no gene match. The full variable domain, with the rest looked up from reference TRBV30 and TRBJ2-1, is SQTIHQWPATLVQPVGSPLSLECTVEGTSNPNLYWYRQAAGRGLQLLFYSVGIGQISSEVPQNLSASRPQDRQFILSSKKLLLSDSGFYLCAWSLGQGALYNEQFFGPGTRLTVL.

The chain employs TRBV11-2 and TRBJ1-1; D unresolved. The germline V and J ends were trimmed by 8 bases and 1 base, with 14 bases remaining between them. The CDR3 contains 14 residues. Germline CDR1 reads SGHAT; CDR2 reads FQNNGV. The CDR3, as DNA: TGTGCCAGCCTAACTAGATGGGGGAACACTGAAGCTTTCTTT. It specifies CASLTRWGNTEAFF. Together with reference TRBV11-2 and TRBJ1-1, the CDR3 gives the full variable domain: EAGVAQSPRYKIIEKRQSVAFWCNPISGHATLYWYQQILGQGPKLLIQFQNNGVVDDSQLPKDRFSAERLKGVDSTLKIQPAKLEDSAVYLCASLTRWGNTEAFFGQGTRLTVV.

V is TRBV27 and J is TRBJ2-7, with D perhaps TRBD2 (5 bases). From germline, CDR1 is MNHEY and CDR2 SMNVEV (reference sequence). Deletions cut 0 bases from V and 5 bases from J, with 17 bases between. This CDR3 is 16 amino acids long. The CDR3 DNA reads TGTGCCAGCAGTTTATCGTTCGGGGTTTTTTTCCACGAGCAGTACTTC. As protein: CASSLSFGVFFHEQYF.

The chain links TRBV5-1 to TRBJ1-3; D gene uncertain. Germline-derived CDR1 and CDR2 are SGHRS and YFSETQ. The CDR3 sequence is 15 residues long. The germline V and J ends were trimmed by 0 bases and 4 bases, with 11 bases remaining between them. CDR3 sequence reads: CASSLGVASGNTIYF. For the CDR3, the DNA is TGCGCCAGCAGCTTGGGAGTCGCGTCCGGAAACACCATATATTTT.